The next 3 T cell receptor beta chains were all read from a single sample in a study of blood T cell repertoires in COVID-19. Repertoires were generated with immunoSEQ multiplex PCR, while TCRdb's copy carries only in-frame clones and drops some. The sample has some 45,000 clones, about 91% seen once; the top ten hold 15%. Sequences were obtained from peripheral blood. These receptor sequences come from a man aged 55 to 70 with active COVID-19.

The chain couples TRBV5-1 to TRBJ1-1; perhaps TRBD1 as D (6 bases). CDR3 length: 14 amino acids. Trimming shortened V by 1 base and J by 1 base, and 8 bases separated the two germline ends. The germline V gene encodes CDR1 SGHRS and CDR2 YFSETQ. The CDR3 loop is CASSLSGANTEAFF. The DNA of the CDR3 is TGCGCCAGCAGCTTGTCAGGGGCGAACACTGAAGCTTTCTTT.

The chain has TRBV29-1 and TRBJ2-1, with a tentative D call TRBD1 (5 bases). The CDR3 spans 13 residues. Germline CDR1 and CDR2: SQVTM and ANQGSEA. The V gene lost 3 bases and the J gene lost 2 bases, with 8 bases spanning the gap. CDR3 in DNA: TGCAGCGTTGAGGGCAGGGCCTACAATGAGCAGTTCTTC. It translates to CSVEGRAYNEQFF.

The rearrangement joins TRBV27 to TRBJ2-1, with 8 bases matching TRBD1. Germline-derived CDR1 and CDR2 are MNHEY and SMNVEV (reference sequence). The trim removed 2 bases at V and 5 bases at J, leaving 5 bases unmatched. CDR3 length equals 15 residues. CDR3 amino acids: CASSLRQGMNNEQFF. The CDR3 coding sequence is TGTGCCAGCAGTTTACGACAGGGGATGAACAATGAGCAGTTCTTC.